The 30 T cell receptor beta chains given below trace back to one sample, sequenced in a study of blood T cell repertoires in COVID-19. The method was immunoSEQ multiplex PCR; TCRdb's version includes in-frame clones alone and lacks a portion of them. The sample carries tens of thousands of clones, around 85% recorded once. The material sequenced was peripheral blood. These receptor sequences come from a human donor in a cohort sampled during active COVID-19.

This clone was seen a handful of times. V and J are TRBV4-1 and TRBJ1-3; D may be TRBD1 (5 bases). CDR1 MGHRA and CDR2 YSYEKL come from the germline V gene. The CDR3 is 16 residues long. Trimming shortened V by 4 bases and J by 8 bases, and 21 bases separated the two germline ends. CDR3 sequence reads: CASSRVGSGRDDTIYF. CDR3 nucleotide sequence: TGCGCCAGCAGCCGGGTTGGCTCGGGGCGGGACGACACCATATATTTT.

The V and J genes are TRBV3-1 (or the pseudogene TRBV3-2) and TRBJ2-6; 12 nucleotides line up with TRBD1. Looked up from germline, CDR1 is LGHDT and CDR2 is YNNKEL (reference sequence). V lost 0 bases, J lost 3 bases, and 6 bases stayed unmatched. The CDR3 consists of 19 residues. The CDR3 DNA follows: TGTGCCAGCAGCCAAGATACGGGACAGGGGGCATATGGGGCCAACGTCCTGACTTTC. Its protein is CASSQDTGQGAYGANVLTF.

This rearrangement joins TRBV10-1 to TRBJ2-5; 10 nucleotides line up with TRBD2. V shed 2 bases, J shed 4 bases, and the junction held 13 bases outside the gene matches. The germline V gene has CDR1 WNHNN and CDR2 SYGVQD (reference sequence). CDR3 size: 18 residues. CDR3 in DNA: TGCGCCAGCAGTGAGGTCTCGATGGCTAGCGGGAGCAGAGAGACCCAGTACTTC. Translated, it gives CASSEVSMASGSRETQYF.

This rearrangement joins TRBV28 to TRBJ1-5; perhaps TRBD1 as D (5 bases). The germline CDR1 and CDR2 sequences are MDHEN and SYDVKM. V lost 6 bases and J lost 8, with 11 bases in between. CDR3 size: 12 residues. CDR3 bases: TGTGCCAGCAGCGACAGAACGAAGCCCCAGCATTTT. Translation: CASSDRTKPQHF.

The chain combines TRBV9 with TRBJ2-4, with 8 positions matching TRBD2. CDR3 length equals 15 residues. Germline V gene lookup returns CDR1 SGDLS and CDR2 YYNGEE. J was trimmed by 6 bases and V by 4 bases; bases with no gene match: 9. In DNA form, the CDR3 reads TGTGCCAGCAGCCCCTCAGGGCGGGGGGTAAACATTCAGTACTTC. It is translated as CASSPSGRGVNIQYF.

The chain combines TRBV10-1 with TRBJ1-4; possible D gene TRBD1, 5 bases. Germline V gene lookup returns CDR1 WNHNN and CDR2 SYGVQD (reference sequence). The V gene lost 2 bases and the J gene lost 8 bases, with 15 bases spanning the gap. The CDR3 is 15 amino acids. Here the CDR3 reads CASSEKQAAGEKLFF. CDR3 in DNA: TGCGCCAGCAGTGAGAAGCAGGCCGCAGGGGAAAAACTGTTTTTT.

The V call is TRBV29-1, the J call TRBJ2-1, with a weak D call TRBD1 (6 bases). Germline V gene sequence: CDR1 SQVTM, CDR2 ANQGSEA. Deletions cut 4 bases from V and 3 bases from J, with 16 bases between. The CDR3 covers 15 residues. The CDR3 sequence is CSVVVSRGIYNEQFF. DNA for the CDR3: TGCAGCGTTGTGGTAAGCAGGGGAATCTACAATGAGCAGTTCTTC.

This rearrangement joins TRBV15 to TRBJ2-5, with 10 positions matching TRBD1. The CDR3 runs to 16 residues. Germline lookup yields CDR1 LNHNV and CDR2 YYDKDF (reference sequence). V gave up 0 bases and J gave up 4 bases; unmatched junction bases: 5. The CDR3 coding sequence is TGTGCCACCAGCAGAGATAAGGGGACAGGGGTAGAGACCCAGTACTTC. Amino acid sequence: CATSRDKGTGVETQYF. Based on the CDR3 plus reference TRBV15 and TRBJ2-5, the full variable domain is DAMVIQNPRYQVTQFGKPVTLSCSQTLNHNVMYWYQQKSSQAPKLLFHYYDKDFNNEADTPDNFQSRRPNTSFCFLDIRSPGLGDTAMYLCATSRDKGTGVETQYFGPGTRLLVL.

This sequence joins TRBV6-5 and TRBJ1-2, with D hard to call. Per the germline V gene, CDR1 is MNHEY and CDR2 is SVGAGI. Trimming pared 6 bases from V and 2 bases from J, leaving 10 bases between. This CDR3 region has 13 residues. The CDR3 DNA sequence: TGTGCCAGCAGAAAAGACAACAACTATGGCTACACCTTC. Protein sequence: CASRKDNNYGYTF.

The chain combines TRBV14 with TRBJ2-7, with 9 bases aligning to TRBD1. V was pared by 4 bases and J by 6 bases, with 7 bases of the junction left unmatched. The CDR3 is 14 residues long. CDR1 is SGHDN and CDR2 is FVKESK in the germline V gene. In DNA form, the CDR3 reads TGTGCCAGCAGCCGTCCGGGACAGGGATTCGAGCAGTACTTC. Its translation: CASSRPGQGFEQYF.

This sequence joins TRBV15 and TRBJ2-1; TRBD1 matches 9 bases. V was clipped by 3 bases and J by 6 bases; unmatched bases: 6. This CDR3 region has 15 residues. Germline V CDR1 and CDR2: LNHNV, YYDKDF (reference sequence). The DNA of the CDR3 is TGTGCCACCAGCAGGGGACAGGGAAGAAGCAATGAGCAGTTCTTC. Translating it yields CATSRGQGRSNEQFF.

The chain uses TRBV5-1 and TRBJ1-6, with D unresolved. This CDR3 is built from 15 residues. The ends were cut back, 0 bases at V and 5 bases at J, with 9 bases in the middle. The germline V gene has CDR1 SGHRS and CDR2 YFSETQ. The DNA for the CDR3 is TGCGCCAGCAGCTTGGGTCCCGGGGATAATTCACCCCTCCACTTT. Translating gives CASSLGPGDNSPLHF.

This clone has just a few counts. The chain uses TRBV12-5 and TRBJ2-7, with TRBD2 identical over 9 bases. CDR1 and CDR2 (germline): LGHNT, FRNRAP. The CDR3 sequence is 16 residues long. J lost 0 bases, V lost 6 bases, and 9 bases had no gene match. The CDR3: CASGRNSGRTSYEQYF. In DNA form, the CDR3 reads TGTGCTAGTGGACGCAATAGCGGGAGAACCTCCTACGAGCAGTACTTC.

The genes are TRBV5-4 and TRBJ2-1; 8 bases are shared with TRBD1. CDR1 SGHNT and CDR2 YYREEE come from the germline V gene (reference sequence). This CDR3 is 16 amino acids long. J lost 0 bases, V lost 4 bases, and 6 bases had no gene match. The DNA for the CDR3 is TGTGCCAGCAGCCCCCTCACAGGGGGCTCCTACAATGAGCAGTTCTTC. Amino acids: CASSPLTGGSYNEQFF.

The CDR3 DNA follows: TGTGCCAGCAGCCCCGGGACTAGCGGGAGGAGGGATGAGCAGTTCTTC. Translation gives CASSPGTSGRRDEQFF. The V and J genes are TRBV2 and TRBJ2-1; 15 bases match TRBD2. In germline, CDR1 is SNHLY, CDR2 FYNNEI. The CDR3 covers 16 residues. V shed 6 bases and J 8 bases; nucleotides not matched to a gene: 8. The full variable domain, with the rest looked up from reference TRBV2 and TRBJ2-1, is EPEVTQTPSHQVTQMGQEVILRCVPISNHLYFYWYRQILGQKVEFLVSFYNNEISEKSEIFDDQFSVERPDGSNFTLKIRSTKLEDSAMYFCASSPGTSGRRDEQFFGPGTRLTVL.

V and J are TRBV3-1 (or the pseudogene TRBV3-2) and TRBJ2-5; D remains ambiguous. Trimming stripped 3 bases from V and 5 bases from J, with 13 bases between. The CDR3 is 14 residues long. CDR1 and CDR2 (germline): LGHDT, YNNKEL (reference sequence). The CDR3: CASSQGAPRETQYF. The CDR3 DNA reads as TGTGCCAGCAGCCAGGGCGCCCCCAGGGAGACCCAGTACTTC.

The chain recombines TRBV30 with TRBJ1-5; 7 bases are shared with TRBD1. Germline V gene sequence: CDR1 GTSNPN, CDR2 SVGIG (reference sequence). Losses at the gene ends were 3 bases for V and 10 bases for J; bases not matched to a gene: 9. CDR3 length: 13 residues. Here the CDR3 DNA reads TGTGCCTGGAGCCGTGAGGGGGCGCATCCCCAGCATTTT. Encoded protein: CAWSREGAHPQHF.

The V call is TRBV9, the J call TRBJ2-3, with D perhaps matching TRBD2 (6 bases). Trimming took 4 bases from V and 9 from J, leaving 12 bases between them. CDR3 size: 12 residues. Germline loops: CDR1 SGDLS, CDR2 YYNGEE. The CDR3 DNA reads TGTGCCAGCAGCCCCGGTGGGGGGACGCAGTATTTT. Residues: CASSPGGGTQYF.

The genes are TRBV4-1 and TRBJ1-1; D is uncertain. V was cut by 1 base and J by 3 bases, with 15 bases left in between. The CDR3 runs to 16 residues. Per germline, CDR1 MGHRA and CDR2 YSYEKL. The CDR3 loop is CASSQVDFYGYTEAFF. The CDR3 DNA follows: TGCGCCAGCAGCCAAGTAGATTTCTACGGGTACACTGAAGCTTTCTTT.

This clone was detected a few times. J is TRBJ1-6 and V is TRBV9; 9 bases line up with TRBD1. V dropped 5 bases and J dropped 7; count of bases not matched to a gene: 4. The CDR3 is made up of 14 amino acids. Germline V lookup: CDR1 SGDLS, CDR2 YYNGEE. The CDR3 protein is CASSGTGWNSPLHF. CDR3 DNA sequence: TGTGCCAGCAGTGGGACAGGGTGGAATTCACCCCTCCACTTT.

This clone occurred once. The CDR3 here is CASRSRGYGYTF. The CDR3 bases are TGTGCCAGCAGGTCCAGGGGCTATGGCTACACCTTC. The V gene is TRBV6-5, the J gene TRBJ1-2; TRBD1 is a possible D gene (6 bases). The V end was cut by 6 bases, the J end by 4 bases, with 9 bases between. Germline CDR1 is MNHEY and CDR2 is SVGAGI. The CDR3 loop spans 12 amino acids.

The rearrangement joins TRBV9 to TRBJ2-1; TRBD1 matches at 8 bases. CDR1 SGDLS and CDR2 YYNGEE come from the germline V gene. The CDR3 has 17 amino acids. V dropped 0 bases and J dropped 8; count of bases not matched to a gene: 13. The CDR3 loop is CASSVVVGRGPDDEQFF. The CDR3 coding sequence is TGTGCCAGCAGCGTAGTGGTGGGCAGGGGGCCTGATGATGAGCAGTTCTTC.

This chain links TRBV5-4 with TRBJ2-7, with a weak D call TRBD2 (5 bases). Germline V CDR1 and CDR2: SGHNT, YYREEE (reference sequence). The CDR3 spans 15 residues. The V gene lost 0 bases and the J gene lost 0 bases, with 10 bases spanning the gap. CDR3 sequence (DNA): TGTGCCAGCAGCTTGGGAGGGCCTTCCTCCTACGAGCAGTACTTC. Protein sequence: CASSLGGPSSYEQYF.

The rearrangement links TRBV30 to TRBJ1-1; 7 bases align to TRBD1. The V segment lost 1 base and the J segment 6 bases; nucleotides outside the gene matches: 8. This CDR3 comprises 14 residues. Looked up from germline, CDR1 is GTSNPN and CDR2 is SVGIG (reference sequence). This CDR3 reads CAWSGQGSGAEAFF. In DNA, the CDR3 is TGTGCCTGGAGTGGACAGGGTAGCGGCGCTGAAGCTTTCTTT.

This chain links TRBV5-1 with TRBJ2-7; 7 bases line up with TRBD2. Trimming removed 2 bases from V and 5 bases from J; junction bases left unmatched: 7. Per germline, CDR1 SGHRS and CDR2 YFSETQ. CDR3 size: 14 residues. In nucleotides, the CDR3 is TGCGCCAGCAGCTTAAGTGGGAGGGGAAACGAGCAGTACTTC. Amino acid sequence: CASSLSGRGNEQYF.

The CDR3 region is CASSAHGGRNTEAFF. CDR3 nucleotides: TGTGCCAGCAGCGCACACGGGGGGAGGAACACTGAAGCTTTCTTT. The chain uses TRBV9 and TRBJ1-1; tentatively, D is TRBD1 (5 bases). Germline CDR1 is SGDLS and CDR2 is YYNGEE. The CDR3 has 15 amino acids. V was cut by 3 bases and J by 1 base, with 13 bases left in between.

V usage is TRBV5-1 and J usage is TRBJ2-1, with 8 bases lining up with TRBD1. V shed 7 bases and J 0 bases; nucleotides not matched to a gene: 6. Germline CDR1 is SGHRS and CDR2 is YFSETQ. The CDR3 is 15 residues long. CDR3 DNA sequence: TGCGCCAGCTATGACAGGGGTAGCTCCTACAATGAGCAGTTCTTC. Encoded protein: CASYDRGSSYNEQFF.

The chain couples TRBV9 to TRBJ2-7; D is perhaps TRBD1 (6 bases). Germline V lookup: CDR1 SGDLS, CDR2 YYNGEE. V gave up 4 bases and J gave up 7 bases, with 12 bases separating them. This CDR3 comprises 12 residues. Here the CDR3 reads CASSPQGKEQYF. As DNA, the CDR3 is TGTGCCAGCAGCCCCCAGGGGAAAGAGCAGTACTTC.

The chain couples TRBV19 to TRBJ1-1, with D unresolved. The germline gives CDR1 LNHDA, CDR2 SQIVND (reference sequence). V was cut by 3 bases and J by 8 bases, with 10 bases left in between. The CDR3 is made up of 12 amino acids. The CDR3 nucleotides read TGTGCCAGTAGTATGGGTGGACTGGAAGCTTTCTTT. Translation gives CASSMGGLEAFF.

To note about this clone: Additional DNA sequences in this sample encode the identical CDR3. The chain has TRBV12-3 or TRBV12-4 and TRBJ1-6; D unclear. Between the trimmed V and J ends, which lost 2 bases and 7 bases, there was a span of 3 bases. The CDR3 runs 12 residues. The CDR3 protein is CASSLSNSPLHF. The CDR3, as DNA: TGTGCCAGCAGTTTAAGCAATTCACCCCTCCACTTT.